Described below is a single TCR beta chain sequence and its context. Method: immunoSEQ multiplex PCR; TCRdb's copy keeps in-frame clones and lacks some. The sample shows 320,000 or so clones, under 90% of them seen only once. Trimming cost V 5 bases and J 4 bases, with 18 bases left between them. Germline-derived CDR1 and CDR2 are MNHNY and SVGAGI (reference sequence). There are 15 residues in the CDR3. Documented treatment: roughly 20 received Ad26.COV2.S at low or high dose, single or two shots; 5 received placebo; per-sample allocation not given. Vaccine and placebo recipients were sampled on day 63 after the first injection. Vaccine was an Ad26 vector expressing Wuhan-strain SARS-CoV-2 spike. The record originates from a study of Ad26.COV2.S vaccination and SARS-CoV-2 variants. Study-level background: Participants got Ad26.COV2.S intramuscularly, once or twice 56 days apart.

The V call is TRBV6-6, the J call TRBJ2-7; D is perhaps TRBD1 (6 bases). The TCR was taken from a person between 18 and 65 years old who received the Ad26.COV2.S COVID-19 vaccine or a placebo. Specimen: peripheral blood, collected in a trial of Ad26.COV2.S vaccine versus placebo. CDR3 sequence reads: CASSQQGVRPYEQYV. The CDR3 DNA is TGTGCCAGCAGTCAACAGGGTGTTAGGCCTTACGAGCAGTACGTC.